Presented here are 20 T cell receptor beta chains from one specimen sequenced in a study of blood T cell repertoires in COVID-19. Sequenced by immunoSEQ multiplex PCR; TCRdb stores in-frame clones only, minus some. The sample has 240,000 or so clones; roughly four fifths are singletons. Specimen: peripheral blood. These receptors were obtained from an elderly woman with COVID-19, enrolled during active disease.

The chain recombines TRBV12-3 or TRBV12-4 with TRBJ1-4; a weak D match, TRBD1 (6 bases). V dropped 7 bases and J dropped 7 bases, with 10 bases sitting between them. The CDR3 is 12 residues long. In DNA form, the CDR3 reads TGTGCCAGCACAGGGGAGGGTGAAAAACTGTTTTTT. Its translation is CASTGEGEKLFF.

The chain recombines TRBV15 with TRBJ2-7; tentative D call: TRBD1 (6 bases). V lost 0 bases and J 5 bases, leaving 11 bases between the germline ends. There are 14 residues in the CDR3. Germline loops: CDR1 LNHNV, CDR2 YYDKDF (reference sequence). The CDR3 sequence: CATSRDGQKDEQYF. In nucleotides, the CDR3 is TGTGCCACCAGCAGAGATGGACAGAAGGACGAGCAGTACTTC. The entire variable domain, with the rest obtained from reference TRBV15 and TRBJ2-7, is as follows: DAMVIQNPRYQVTQFGKPVTLSCSQTLNHNVMYWYQQKSSQAPKLLFHYYDKDFNNEADTPDNFQSRRPNTSFCFLDIRSPGLGDTAMYLCATSRDGQKDEQYFGPGTRLTVT.

The J gene is TRBJ1-2, the V gene TRBV4-2, with D uncertain. CDR1 LGHNA and CDR2 YNFKEQ come from the germline V gene. The V end was cut by 1 base, the J end by 3 bases, with 9 bases between. The CDR3 length is 14 residues. Here the CDR3 reads CASSQGGVDYGYTF. In DNA, the CDR3 is TGTGCCAGCAGCCAAGGGGGAGTTGACTATGGCTACACCTTC.

The chain employs TRBV5-6 and TRBJ2-1; 9 positions match TRBD1. This CDR3 has 15 residues. Germline-derived CDR1 and CDR2 are SGHDT and YYEEEE. The ends lost 4 bases at V and 4 bases at J; junction bases unmatched: 6. CDR3 loop: CASSPTGTGYNEQFF. The DNA for the CDR3 is TGTGCCAGCAGCCCGACCGGGACAGGGTACAATGAGCAGTTCTTC.

The V call is TRBV11-1, the J call TRBJ2-5, with D possibly matching TRBD2 (5 bases). Germline CDR1 reads SGHAT; CDR2 reads FQDESV (reference sequence). The CDR3 is made up of 13 amino acids. Trimming removed 5 bases from V and 7 bases from J, with 14 bases in between. The CDR3 nucleotides read TGTGCCAGCAGCCCTACTAGTACGGGGACCCAGTACTTC. Its protein product is CASSPTSTGTQYF.

This rearrangement joins TRBV15 to TRBJ1-5; no clear D gene. V was pared by 4 bases and J by 9 bases, with 16 bases between. CDR3 length: 14 amino acids. From germline, CDR1 is LNHNV and CDR2 YYDKDF (reference sequence). The CDR3: CATSTAAGRPPQHF. DNA for the CDR3: TGTGCCACCAGCACAGCGGCCGGGAGACCGCCCCAGCATTTT.

The gene calls are TRBV5-1 and TRBJ1-2; the D is unclear. The length of the CDR3 is 13 residues. Germline CDR1 is SGHRS and CDR2 is YFSETQ. V was shortened by 3 bases and J by 2 bases, with 8 bases between the two germline ends. CDR3 coding DNA: TGCGCCAGCAGCTCAAGAGGGAACTATGGCTACACCTTC. Amino acid sequence: CASSSRGNYGYTF.

The chain recombines TRBV5-4 with TRBJ1-2; 7 nucleotides agree with TRBD1. Trimming removed 3 bases from V and 11 bases from J; junction bases left unmatched: 10. Germline V gene lookup returns CDR1 SGHNT and CDR2 YYREEE (reference sequence). This CDR3 has 13 amino acids. The CDR3 nucleotides read TGTGCCAGCAGCTCCTCCGACAGGGAAAGTTACACCTTC. Amino acids: CASSSSDRESYTF.

This clone was picked up one time. The chain links TRBV18 to TRBJ2-3; 16 bases agree with TRBD2. The trim removed 3 bases at V and 5 bases at J, leaving 5 bases unmatched. Germline-derived CDR1 and CDR2 are KGHSH and LQKENI. The CDR3 runs to 17 residues. The CDR3 loop is CASSPGLAGGPGDTQYF. The CDR3, as DNA: TGTGCCAGCTCACCGGGACTAGCGGGAGGGCCGGGAGATACGCAGTATTTT. Full variable domain (outside the CDR3, taken from reference TRBV18 and TRBJ2-3): NAGVMQNPRHLVRRRGQEARLRCSPMKGHSHVYWYRQLPEEGLKFMVYLQKENIIDESGMPKERFSAEFPKEGPSILRIQQVVRGDSAAYFCASSPGLAGGPGDTQYFGPGTRLTVL.

The CDR3 loop is CASRLRQGGDQPQHF. The CDR3, as DNA: TGTGCCAGCCGCCTGCGACAGGGGGGGGATCAGCCCCAGCATTTT. The chain recombines TRBV2 with TRBJ1-5; 9 positions match TRBD1. This CDR3 comprises 15 residues. The J segment lost 5 bases and the V segment lost 8 bases, leaving 10 bases of the junction unmatched. Germline loops: CDR1 SNHLY, CDR2 FYNNEI.

The chain combines TRBV30 with TRBJ2-2; 9 bases align to TRBD1. J lost 4 bases, V lost 3 bases, and 6 bases had no gene match. There are 15 residues in the CDR3. Germline values: CDR1 GTSNPN, CDR2 SVGIG (reference sequence). CDR3 region: CAWRSGDRATGELFF. The CDR3 DNA reads TGTGCCTGGAGATCCGGGGACAGGGCCACCGGGGAGCTGTTTTTT.

The chain joins TRBV18 to TRBJ1-2; TRBD1 matches at 12 bases. CDR3 size: 14 residues. Germline lookup yields CDR1 KGHSH and CDR2 LQKENI. The V and J ends lost 3 bases and 6 bases, in that order; junction bases with no gene match: 2. CDR3 nucleotide sequence: TGTGCCAGCTCACCTCGGGACAGGGGGCATGGCTACACCTTC. This translates into CASSPRDRGHGYTF.

The genes are TRBV7-2 and TRBJ1-1; D not certain. CDR3 length equals 15 residues. The V end was cut by 5 bases, the J end by 4 bases, with 17 bases between. Germline CDR1 and CDR2: SGHTA and FQGNSA. The CDR3 bases are TGTGCCAGCAGCCATAGTACCCGACGAGGCACTGAAGCTTTCTTT. Translated, it gives CASSHSTRRGTEAFF.

The chain links TRBV18 to TRBJ2-7; no firm D call. The V gene lost 1 base and the J gene lost 3 bases, with 7 bases spanning the gap. Germline V lookup: CDR1 KGHSH, CDR2 LQKENI. The CDR3 spans 13 residues. CDR3 DNA: TGTGCCAGCTCACCACTTTCAGTCTACGAGCAGTACTTC. Protein: CASSPLSVYEQYF.

The chain combines TRBV5-6 with TRBJ1-5, with TRBD1 identical over 9 bases. Trimming at V came to 4 bases and at J to 11 bases, leaving 13 bases not matched to a gene. Germline V gene sequence: CDR1 SGHDT, CDR2 YYEEEE. The CDR3 sequence is 15 residues long. Here the CDR3 reads CASSAGTGLVSTQHF. In DNA form, the CDR3 reads TGTGCCAGCAGCGCGGGGACAGGGTTGGTCTCGACCCAGCATTTT.

The chain employs TRBV7-2 and TRBJ1-2; D is perhaps TRBD1 (5 bases). The CDR3 loop spans 13 amino acids. In germline, CDR1 is SGHTA, CDR2 FQGNSA. Trimming pared 5 bases from V and 8 bases from J, leaving 15 bases between. CDR3 sequence reads: CASSRVQGGGYTF. CDR3 in DNA: TGTGCCAGCAGCCGAGTGCAGGGCGGCGGCTACACCTTC.

The J gene is TRBJ2-7, the V gene TRBV3-1 (or the pseudogene TRBV3-2), with TRBD1 matching over 8 bases. The V gene end was trimmed by 1 base and the J gene end by 7 bases; junction bases not matched to a gene: 0. Germline V gene data show CDR1 as LGHDT and CDR2 as YNNKEL (reference sequence). CDR3 length equals 12 residues. The CDR3 DNA is TGTGCCAGCAGCCAAGGGACAGGGGAGCAGTACTTC. Its translation is CASSQGTGEQYF.

The genes are TRBV18 and TRBJ2-4, with 9 bases that match TRBD2. The CDR3 spans 16 residues. Germline V CDR1 and CDR2: KGHSH, LQKENI. The J segment lost 3 bases and the V segment lost 0 bases, leaving 3 bases of the junction unmatched. The CDR3 region has the DNA TGTGCCAGCTCACCACCGGCGGGAGGGGGCAAAAACATTCAGTACTTC. Protein product: CASSPPAGGGKNIQYF.

The genes are TRBV30 and TRBJ1-2; TRBD1 matches 8 bases. This CDR3 spans 13 amino acids. Unmatched junction bases numbered 8, after V lost 3 bases and J lost 8 bases. Germline V CDR1 and CDR2: GTSNPN, SVGIG (reference sequence). CDR3 DNA sequence: TGTGCCTGGAGGGCGACAGGGGTGGGCGGCTACACCTTC. This codes for CAWRATGVGGYTF. The whole variable domain, filled in from reference TRBV30 and TRBJ1-2, reads SQTIHQWPATLVQPVGSPLSLECTVEGTSNPNLYWYRQAAGRGLQLLFYSVGIGQISSEVPQNLSASRPQDRQFILSSKKLLLSDSGFYLCAWRATGVGGYTFGSGTRLTVV.

This clone was seen just once. The CDR3, as DNA: TGTGCCAGTAGTATAGAGAACAGGGTATCGGAGACCCAGTACTTC. Translating gives CASSIENRVSETQYF. This chain links TRBV19 with TRBJ2-5; possibly TRBD1 for D (6 bases). Germline loops: CDR1 LNHDA, CDR2 SQIVND (reference sequence). The CDR3 runs to 15 residues. Trimming removed 0 bases from V and 5 bases from J, with 13 bases in between.